What follows is one T cell receptor (beta chain) and its context. Its antigen is not identified. This record comes from a study of cytomegalovirus exposure and HLA in healthy donors. Repertoires were generated with immunoSEQ multiplex PCR, while TCRdb's copy carries only in-frame clones and drops some. The sample includes approximately 220,000 clones, around 87% seen only once; the top ten take approximately 2.5%. Study conclusions and caveats: Rarity marked most TCR sequences, yet some public TCRs occurred in many donors. The tendency of first-cohort TCR clusters to co-occur in the roughly 120 validation repertoires was the finding of a later analysis.

The approximately 120-subject validation cohort, separate from the roughly 700-subject first cohort, included the donors. The sample taken for sequencing was PBMCs. The TCR was taken from a man between 18 and 35 years old in good health and CMV-seronegative.

This CDR3 is CASSSRVSTDTQYF. In nucleotides, the CDR3 is TGTGCCAGCAGCTCTAGAGTTAGCACAGATACGCAGTATTTT. V gene TRBV5-4 combines with J gene TRBJ2-3; D not certain. The CDR3 runs to 14 residues. Germline loops: CDR1 SGHNT, CDR2 YYREEE (reference sequence). Trimming shortened V by 3 bases and J by 0 bases, and 8 bases separated the two germline ends.